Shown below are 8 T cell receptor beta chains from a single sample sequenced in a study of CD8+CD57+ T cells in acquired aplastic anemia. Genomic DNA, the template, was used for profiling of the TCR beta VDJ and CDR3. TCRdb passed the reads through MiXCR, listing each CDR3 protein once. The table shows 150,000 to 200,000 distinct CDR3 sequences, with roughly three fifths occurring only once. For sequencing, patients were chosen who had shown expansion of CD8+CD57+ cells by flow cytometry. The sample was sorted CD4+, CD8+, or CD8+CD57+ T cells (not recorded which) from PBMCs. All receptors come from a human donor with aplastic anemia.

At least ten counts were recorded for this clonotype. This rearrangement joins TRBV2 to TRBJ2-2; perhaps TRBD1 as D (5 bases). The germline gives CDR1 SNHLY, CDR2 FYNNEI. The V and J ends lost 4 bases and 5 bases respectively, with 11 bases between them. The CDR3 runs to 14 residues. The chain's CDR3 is CASSVTVFTGELFF. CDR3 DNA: TGTGCCAGCAGTGTGACAGTATTTACCGGGGAGCTGTTTTTT.

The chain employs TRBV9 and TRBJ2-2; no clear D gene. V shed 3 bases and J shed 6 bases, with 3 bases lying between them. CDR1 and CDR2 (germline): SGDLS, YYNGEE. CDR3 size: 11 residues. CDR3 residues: CASSASGELFF. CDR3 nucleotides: TGTGCCAGCAGCGCCTCCGGGGAGCTGTTTTTT.

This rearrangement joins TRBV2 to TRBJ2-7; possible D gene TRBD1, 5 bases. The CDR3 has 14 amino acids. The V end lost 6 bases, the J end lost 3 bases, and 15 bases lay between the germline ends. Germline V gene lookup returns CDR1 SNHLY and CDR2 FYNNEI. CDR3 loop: CASRLTSGIYEQYF. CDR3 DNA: TGTGCCAGCAGGCTGACCTCAGGGATCTACGAGCAGTACTTC.

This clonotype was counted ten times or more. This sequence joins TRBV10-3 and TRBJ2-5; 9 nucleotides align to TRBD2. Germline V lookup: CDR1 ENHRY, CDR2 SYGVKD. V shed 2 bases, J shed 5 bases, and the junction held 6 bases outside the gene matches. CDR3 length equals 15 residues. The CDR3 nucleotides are TGTGCCATCAGTGAGCGAGCGGGGGGTCAGGAGACCCAGTACTTC. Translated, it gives CAISERAGGQETQYF.

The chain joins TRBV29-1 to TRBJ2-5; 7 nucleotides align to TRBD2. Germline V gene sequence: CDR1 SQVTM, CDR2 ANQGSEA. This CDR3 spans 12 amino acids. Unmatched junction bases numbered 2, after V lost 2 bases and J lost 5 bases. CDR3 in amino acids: CSVELAVETQYF. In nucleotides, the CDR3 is TGCAGCGTTGAACTAGCGGTCGAGACCCAGTACTTC.

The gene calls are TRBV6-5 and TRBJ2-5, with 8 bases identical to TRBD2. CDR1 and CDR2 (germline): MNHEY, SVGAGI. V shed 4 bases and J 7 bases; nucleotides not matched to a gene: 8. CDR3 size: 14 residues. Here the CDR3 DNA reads TGTGCCAGCAGTTTTGTCGGGAGGGGTGCGACCCAGTACTTC. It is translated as CASSFVGRGATQYF.

The CDR3 sequence is CASSSRDRVNTEAFF. The CDR3 DNA follows: TGTGCCAGCAGCTCGAGGGACAGGGTGAACACTGAAGCTTTCTTT. The chain combines TRBV7-9 with TRBJ1-1; 9 bases agree with TRBD1. Trimming removed 4 bases from V and 0 bases from J; junction bases left unmatched: 3. Germline assignment: CDR1 SEHNR and CDR2 FQNEAQ (reference sequence). The CDR3 consists of 15 residues. The full variable domain, its missing parts supplied by reference TRBV7-9 and TRBJ1-1, is DTGVSQNPRHKITKRGQNVTFRCDPISEHNRLYWYRQTLGQGPEFLTYFQNEAQLEKSRLLSDRFSAERPKGSFSTLEIQRTEQGDSAMYLCASSSRDRVNTEAFFGQGTRLTVV.

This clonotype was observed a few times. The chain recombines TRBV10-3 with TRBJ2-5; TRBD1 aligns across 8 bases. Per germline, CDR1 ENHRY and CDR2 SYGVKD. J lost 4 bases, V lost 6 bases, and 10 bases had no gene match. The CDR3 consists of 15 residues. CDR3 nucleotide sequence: TGTGCCATCAGCGTGACAGGGGATGAGGGAGAGACCCAGTACTTC. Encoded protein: CAISVTGDEGETQYF.